This entry lists 10 T cell receptor beta chains sequenced from one sample in a study of shared clonotypes between healthy human individuals. The table came from immunoSEQ multiplex PCR; TCRdb's copy has only in-frame clones and leaves some out. The table shows nearly 750,000 clones, with over 55% occurring only once. Sequenced material: memory CD4+ T cells sorted from blood. Subset noted: CD45RA-negative fraction. All receptors derive from a woman under 40 in good health.

The CDR3 sequence is CASSLLRGGYEQYF. For the CDR3, the DNA is TGTGCCAGCAGCTTGCTGAGGGGAGGGTACGAGCAGTACTTC. V usage is TRBV5-6 and J usage is TRBJ2-7, with TRBD2 matching over 7 bases. V lost 1 base, J lost 4 bases, and 5 bases stayed unmatched. The length of the CDR3 is 14 residues. In germline, CDR1 is SGHDT, CDR2 YYEEEE.

The chain combines TRBV19 with TRBJ1-3; D unclear. Germline CDR1 is LNHDA and CDR2 is SQIVND (reference sequence). Trimming took off 7 bases at V and 0 bases at J, with 10 bases between the two ends. There are 14 residues in the CDR3. The CDR3 loop is CASNDLSSGNTIYF. CDR3 nucleotides: TGTGCCAGTAATGACCTGAGCTCTGGAAACACCATATATTTT.

V usage is TRBV6-5 and J usage is TRBJ2-7, with 9 bases fitting TRBD2. V was clipped by 6 bases and J by 1 base; unmatched bases: 1. This CDR3 has 13 amino acids. Germline CDR1 and CDR2: MNHEY and SVGAGI. CDR3: CASRAGGSYEQYF. The DNA for the CDR3 is TGTGCCAGCAGGGCGGGGGGGTCCTACGAGCAGTACTTC.

CDR3: CAGGDGYSNQPQHF. The CDR3 region has the DNA TGTGCCGGGGGTGACGGTTATAGCAATCAGCCCCAGCATTTT. V is TRBV6-1 and J is TRBJ1-5; maybe TRBD1 (5 bases). The CDR3 is made up of 14 amino acids. Germline-derived CDR1 and CDR2 are MNHNS and SASEGT. The ends were cut back, 11 bases at V and 0 bases at J, with 14 bases in the middle.

Of note for this clone: The same CDR3 also results from other DNA sequences found in this sample. The CDR3 loop is CASSLSSSGYNEQFF. The CDR3 DNA sequence: TGCGCCAGCAGCTTGTCCTCTAGCGGCTACAATGAGCAGTTCTTC. The chain recombines TRBV5-1 with TRBJ2-1; 7 nucleotides match TRBD2. CDR3 length equals 15 residues. J was trimmed by 3 bases and V by 1 base; bases with no gene match: 4. Germline assignment: CDR1 SGHRS and CDR2 YFSETQ. The variable domain in full, completed from reference TRBV5-1 and TRBJ2-1, reads KAGVTQTPRYLIKTRGQQVTLSCSPISGHRSVSWYQQTPGQGLQFLFEYFSETQRNKGNFPGRFSGRQFSNSRSEMNVSTLELGDSALYLCASSLSSSGYNEQFFGPGTRLTVL.

This clone was found many times. The chain has TRBV19 and TRBJ1-4; D gene ambiguous. The CDR3 has 14 amino acids. Trimming pared 6 bases from V and 0 bases from J, leaving 8 bases between. CDR1 is LNHDA, CDR2 SQIVND, per germline (reference sequence). This CDR3 reads CASSRPTTNEKLFF. In nucleotides, the CDR3 is TGTGCCAGTAGCCGGCCCACAACTAATGAAAAACTGTTTTTT.

The chain recombines TRBV28 with TRBJ1-1; D is perhaps TRBD1 (6 bases). Trimming pared 4 bases from V and 0 bases from J, leaving 9 bases between. This CDR3 is 14 amino acids long. From germline, CDR1 is MDHEN and CDR2 SYDVKM. In DNA form, the CDR3 reads TGTGCCAGCAGTTCGACAGGCATGAACACTGAAGCTTTCTTT. It codes for CASSSTGMNTEAFF.

This clone was counted a single time. Here the CDR3 reads CASSEDFRGTAPQHF. The CDR3 DNA is TGTGCCAGCAGTGAAGATTTTAGGGGGACCGCGCCCCAGCATTTT. J is TRBJ1-5 and V is TRBV6-1; a possible D gene is TRBD1 (6 bases). Germline CDR1 MNHNS, CDR2 SASEGT. The CDR3 runs 15 residues. Trimming pared 1 base from V and 9 bases from J, leaving 16 bases between.

The chain uses TRBV5-1 and TRBJ2-7; 7 bases map to TRBD1. J lost 4 bases, V lost 5 bases, and 3 bases had no gene match. Germline V gene data show CDR1 as SGHRS and CDR2 as YFSETQ. The CDR3 length is 12 residues. CDR3 DNA: TGCGCCAGCAGGGGACAGAGATACGAGCAGTACTTC. It specifies CASRGQRYEQYF.

This clone was seen a handful of times. CDR3 in amino acids: CASSSSLGRDTYEQYF. The DNA of the CDR3 is TGTGCCAGCAGCTCCTCTCTCGGGAGAGATACCTACGAGCAGTACTTC. The chain carries TRBV5-5 and TRBJ2-7; tentatively, D is TRBD2 (6 bases). Looked up from germline, CDR1 is SGHKS and CDR2 is YYEKEE (reference sequence). V lost 3 bases and J lost 2, with 18 bases in between. The CDR3 totals 16 residues.